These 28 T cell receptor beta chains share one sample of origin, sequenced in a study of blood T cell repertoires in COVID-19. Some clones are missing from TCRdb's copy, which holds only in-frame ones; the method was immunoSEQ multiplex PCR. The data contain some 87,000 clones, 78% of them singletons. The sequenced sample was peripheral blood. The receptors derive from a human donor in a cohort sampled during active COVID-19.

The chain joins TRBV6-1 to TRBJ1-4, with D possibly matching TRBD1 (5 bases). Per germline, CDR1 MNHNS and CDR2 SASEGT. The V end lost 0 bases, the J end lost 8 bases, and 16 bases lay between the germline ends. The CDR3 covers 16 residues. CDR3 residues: CASSEALVGRGEKLFF. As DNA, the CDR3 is TGTGCCAGCAGTGAAGCGCTAGTGGGAAGGGGAGAAAAACTGTTTTTT.

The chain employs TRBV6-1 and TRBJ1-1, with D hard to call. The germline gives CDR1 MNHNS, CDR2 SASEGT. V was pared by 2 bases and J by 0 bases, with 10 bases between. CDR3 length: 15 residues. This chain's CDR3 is CASSEFSLLNTEAFF. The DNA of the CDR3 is TGTGCCAGCAGTGAATTTTCGTTGTTGAACACTGAAGCTTTCTTT.

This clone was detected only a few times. CDR3: CASGRTGMNSPLHF. CDR3 nucleotides: TGTGCCAGCGGACGGACAGGGATGAATTCACCCCTCCACTTT. The chain has TRBV27 and TRBJ1-6; 8 bases map to TRBD1. After removal of 8 bases from V and 7 bases from J, the junction contained 7 bases not matched to a gene. CDR1 is MNHEY, CDR2 SMNVEV, per germline (reference sequence). The CDR3 spans 14 residues.

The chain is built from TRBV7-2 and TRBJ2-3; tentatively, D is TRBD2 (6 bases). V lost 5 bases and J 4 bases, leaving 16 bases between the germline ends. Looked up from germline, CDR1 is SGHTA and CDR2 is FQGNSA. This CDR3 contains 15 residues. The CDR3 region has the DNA TGTGCCAGCAGCCCGCCGACTAGAAGCTCAGATACGCAGTATTTT. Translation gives CASSPPTRSSDTQYF.

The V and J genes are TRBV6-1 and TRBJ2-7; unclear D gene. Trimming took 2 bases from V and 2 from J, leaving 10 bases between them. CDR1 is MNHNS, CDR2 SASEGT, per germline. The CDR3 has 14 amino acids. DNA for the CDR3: TGTGCCAGCAGTGAAAGAGGTTTCGCCTACGAGCAGTACTTC. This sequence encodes CASSERGFAYEQYF.

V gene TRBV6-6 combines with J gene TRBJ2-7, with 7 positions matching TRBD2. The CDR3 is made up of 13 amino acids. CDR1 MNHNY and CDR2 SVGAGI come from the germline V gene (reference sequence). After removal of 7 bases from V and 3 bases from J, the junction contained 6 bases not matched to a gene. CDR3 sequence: CASTLASGYEQYV. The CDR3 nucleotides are TGTGCCAGCACCCTGGCTAGCGGCTACGAGCAGTACGTC.

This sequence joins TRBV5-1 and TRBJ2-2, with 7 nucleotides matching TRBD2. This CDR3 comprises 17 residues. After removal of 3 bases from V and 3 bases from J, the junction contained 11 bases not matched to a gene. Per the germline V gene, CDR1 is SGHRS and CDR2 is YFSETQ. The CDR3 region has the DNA TGCGCCAGCAGCTGGGTGCGGGAGCGAAGAGACACCGGGGAGCTGTTTTTT. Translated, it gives CASSWVRERRDTGELFF.

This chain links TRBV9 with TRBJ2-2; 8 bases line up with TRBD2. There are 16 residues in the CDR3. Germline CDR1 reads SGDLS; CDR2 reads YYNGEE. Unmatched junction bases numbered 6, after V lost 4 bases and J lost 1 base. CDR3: CASSQSGSGNTGELFF. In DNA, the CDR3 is TGTGCCAGCAGCCAAAGCGGGAGCGGGAACACCGGGGAGCTGTTTTTT.

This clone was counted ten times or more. Written as DNA, the CDR3 is TGTGCCAGCAGCAGCTCCGAAGCTTACGTTATCGATAACTATGGCTACACCTTC. It translates to CASSSSEAYVIDNYGYTF. The chain recombines TRBV7-9 with TRBJ1-2; D remains unclear. This CDR3 contains 18 residues. Trimming took 5 bases from V and 1 from J, leaving 23 bases between them. CDR1 and CDR2 from the germline V gene are SEHNR and FQNEAQ (reference sequence).

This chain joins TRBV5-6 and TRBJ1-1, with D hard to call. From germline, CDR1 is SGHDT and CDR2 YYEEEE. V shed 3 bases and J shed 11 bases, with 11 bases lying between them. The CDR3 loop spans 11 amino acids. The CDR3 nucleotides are TGTGCCAGCAGCTCCGGGAGTGAGGCTTTCTTT. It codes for CASSSGSEAFF.

The CDR3 sequence is CASSYSGGLQPQHF. DNA for the CDR3: TGTGCCAGCAGTTATTCGGGGGGGCTCCAGCCCCAGCATTTT. The rearrangement joins TRBV6-6 to TRBJ1-5; perhaps TRBD1 as D (6 bases). The CDR3 is 14 residues long. Germline V gene data show CDR1 as MNHNY and CDR2 as SVGAGI (reference sequence). V lost 3 bases, J lost 7 bases, and 13 bases lay in between.

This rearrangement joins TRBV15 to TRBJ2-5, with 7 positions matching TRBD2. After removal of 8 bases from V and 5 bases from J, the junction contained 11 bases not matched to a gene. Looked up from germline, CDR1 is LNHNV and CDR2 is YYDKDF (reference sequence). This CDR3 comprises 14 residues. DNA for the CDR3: TGTGCCACCGGGAGCGGGGAGGCGTGGGAGACCCAGTACTTC. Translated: CATGSGEAWETQYF.

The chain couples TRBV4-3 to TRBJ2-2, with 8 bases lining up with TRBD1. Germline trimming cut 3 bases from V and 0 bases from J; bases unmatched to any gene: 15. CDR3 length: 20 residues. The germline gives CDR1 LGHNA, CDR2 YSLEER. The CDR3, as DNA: TGCGCCAGCAGCCAGCCAAGGGTGACAGGGGCCTCTTCGAACACCGGGGAGCTGTTTTTT. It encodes CASSQPRVTGASSNTGELFF.

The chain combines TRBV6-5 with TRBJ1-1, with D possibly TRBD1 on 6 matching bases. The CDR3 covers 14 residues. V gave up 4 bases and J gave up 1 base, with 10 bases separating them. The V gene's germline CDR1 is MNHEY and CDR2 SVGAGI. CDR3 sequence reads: CASSFGTPNTEAFF. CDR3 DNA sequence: TGTGCCAGCAGTTTTGGGACACCGAACACTGAAGCTTTCTTT.

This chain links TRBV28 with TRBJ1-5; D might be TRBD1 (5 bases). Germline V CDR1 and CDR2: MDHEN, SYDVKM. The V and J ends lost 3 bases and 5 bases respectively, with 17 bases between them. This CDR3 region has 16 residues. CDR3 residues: CASSFVGGGYDQPQHF. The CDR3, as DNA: TGTGCCAGCAGTTTTGTCGGCGGGGGGTATGATCAGCCCCAGCATTTT. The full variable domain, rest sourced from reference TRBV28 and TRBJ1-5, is DVKVTQSSRYLVKRTGEKVFLECVQDMDHENMFWYRQDPGLGLRLIYFSYDVKMKEKGDIPEGYSVSREKKERFSLILESASTNQTSMYLCASSFVGGGYDQPQHFGDGTRLSIL.

This CDR3 is CASSYRDRGLLNTEAFF. DNA for the CDR3: TGTGCCAGCAGTTACCGGGACAGGGGGCTCCTTAACACTGAAGCTTTCTTT. This chain connects TRBV28 to TRBJ1-1; 12 bases line up with TRBD1. This CDR3 comprises 17 residues. Germline values: CDR1 MDHEN, CDR2 SYDVKM. Losses at the gene ends were 4 bases for V and 2 bases for J; bases not matched to a gene: 8.

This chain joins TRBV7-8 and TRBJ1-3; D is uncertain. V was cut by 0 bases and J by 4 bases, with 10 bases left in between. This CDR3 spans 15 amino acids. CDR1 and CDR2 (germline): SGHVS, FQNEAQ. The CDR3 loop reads CASSLASGSGNTIYF. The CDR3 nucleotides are TGTGCCAGCAGCTTAGCGTCCGGGTCCGGAAACACCATATATTTT. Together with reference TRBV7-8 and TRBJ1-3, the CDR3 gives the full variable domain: GAGVSQSPRYKVAKRGQDVALRCDPISGHVSLFWYQQALGQGPEFLTYFQNEAQLDKSGLPSDRFFAERPEGSVSTLKIQRTQQEDSAVYLCASSLASGSGNTIYFGEGSWLTVV.

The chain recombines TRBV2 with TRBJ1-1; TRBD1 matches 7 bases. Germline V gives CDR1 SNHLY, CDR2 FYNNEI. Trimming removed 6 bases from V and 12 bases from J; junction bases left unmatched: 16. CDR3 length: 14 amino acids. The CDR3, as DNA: TGTGCCAGCAGCGAGCCCCAGGGGGTAGATGAGTCTTTCTTT. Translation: CASSEPQGVDESFF.

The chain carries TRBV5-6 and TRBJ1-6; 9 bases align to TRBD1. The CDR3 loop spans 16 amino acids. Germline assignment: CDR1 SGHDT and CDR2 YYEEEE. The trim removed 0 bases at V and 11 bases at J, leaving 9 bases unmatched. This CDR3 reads CASSLATGGMGAPLHF. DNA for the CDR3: TGTGCCAGCAGCTTGGCTACAGGGGGCATGGGGGCACCCCTCCACTTT.

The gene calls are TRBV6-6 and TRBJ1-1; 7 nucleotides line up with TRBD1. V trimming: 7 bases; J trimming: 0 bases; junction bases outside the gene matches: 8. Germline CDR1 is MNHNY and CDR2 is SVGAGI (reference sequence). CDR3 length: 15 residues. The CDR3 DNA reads TGTGCCAGCAATACCGACAGGGCCATGAACACTGAAGCTTTCTTT. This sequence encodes CASNTDRAMNTEAFF.

The CDR3 bases are TGCGCCAGCAGCTTGACGGGCGGAGGGTTAGAGACCCAGTACTTC. Protein sequence: CASSLTGGGLETQYF. The chain employs TRBV5-1 and TRBJ2-5, with a weak D call TRBD2 (6 bases). V was shortened by 1 base and J by 4 bases, with 14 bases between the two germline ends. This CDR3 comprises 15 residues. Looked up from germline, CDR1 is SGHRS and CDR2 is YFSETQ.

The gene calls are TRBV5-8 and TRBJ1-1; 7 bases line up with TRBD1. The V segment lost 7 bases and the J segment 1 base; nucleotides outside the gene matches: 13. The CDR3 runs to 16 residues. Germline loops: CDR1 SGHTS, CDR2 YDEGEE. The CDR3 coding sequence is TGTGCCAGCTACCTCCGGGACAGCCCAAAGAACACTGAAGCTTTCTTT. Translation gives CASYLRDSPKNTEAFF.

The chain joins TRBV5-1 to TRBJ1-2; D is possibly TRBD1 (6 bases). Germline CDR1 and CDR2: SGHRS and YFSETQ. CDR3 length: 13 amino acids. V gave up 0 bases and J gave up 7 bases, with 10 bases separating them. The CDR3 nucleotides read TGCGCCAGCAGCTTGGAGGTCAGGGGTGGCTACACCTTC. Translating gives CASSLEVRGGYTF.

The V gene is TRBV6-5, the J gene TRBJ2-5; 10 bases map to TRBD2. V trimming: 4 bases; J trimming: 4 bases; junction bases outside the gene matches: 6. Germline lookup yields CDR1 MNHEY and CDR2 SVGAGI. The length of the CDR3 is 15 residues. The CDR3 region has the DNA TGTGCCAGCAGTTTACTAGCGGGATCTGGAGAGACCCAGTACTTC. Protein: CASSLLAGSGETQYF.

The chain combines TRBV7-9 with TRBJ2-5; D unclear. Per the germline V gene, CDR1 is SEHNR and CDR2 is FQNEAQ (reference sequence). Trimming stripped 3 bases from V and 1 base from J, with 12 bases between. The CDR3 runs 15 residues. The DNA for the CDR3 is TGTGCCAGCAGCTTTTTAGGTTCGGGCCAAGAGACCCAGTACTTC. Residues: CASSFLGSGQETQYF.

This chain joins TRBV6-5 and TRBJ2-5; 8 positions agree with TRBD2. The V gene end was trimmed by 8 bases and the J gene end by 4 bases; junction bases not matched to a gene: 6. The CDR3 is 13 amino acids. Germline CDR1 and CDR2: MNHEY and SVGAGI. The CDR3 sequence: CASHPGGGETQYF. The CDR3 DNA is TGTGCCAGCCACCCGGGGGGGGGAGAGACCCAGTACTTC.

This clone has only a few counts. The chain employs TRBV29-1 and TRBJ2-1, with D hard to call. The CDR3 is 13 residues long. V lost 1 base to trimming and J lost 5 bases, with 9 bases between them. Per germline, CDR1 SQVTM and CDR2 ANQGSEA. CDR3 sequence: CSVEGGADNEQFF. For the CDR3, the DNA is TGCAGCGTTGAAGGCGGCGCAGACAATGAGCAGTTCTTC.

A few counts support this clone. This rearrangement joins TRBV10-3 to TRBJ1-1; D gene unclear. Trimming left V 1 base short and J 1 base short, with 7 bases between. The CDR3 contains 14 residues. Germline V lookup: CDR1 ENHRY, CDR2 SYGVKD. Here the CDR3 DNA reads TGTGCCATCAGTGAGTGGGCAGGGAACACTGAAGCTTTCTTT. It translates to CAISEWAGNTEAFF.